Below are 28 T cell receptor beta chains sequenced from a single sample in a study of shared clonotypes between healthy human individuals. Profiled with immunoSEQ multiplex PCR; TCRdb holds only in-frame clones, not every one. The sample holds 2 million or so clones; roughly 95% are singletons and the top ten take roughly 1%. Naive CD8 populations comprised CD45RO-negative cells positively selected for CCR7, excluding terminally differentiated effector memory CD45RA+ cells. The sample was naive CD8+ T cells sorted from blood. The receptor set was obtained from a man younger than 35 in good health.

Turning to this clone: Its ends do not fully match the called genes, so a read error is possible. V is TRBV2 and J is TRBJ2-1, with TRBD2 as a possible D gene (5 bases). The CDR3 loop spans 15 amino acids. From germline, CDR1 is SNHLY and CDR2 FYNNEI. CDR3 protein: CASSESLVSDNEQFF. CDR3 nucleotides: TGTGCCAGCAGTGAATCACTAGTCTCCGACAATGAGCAGTTCTTC. The full variable domain, with the rest looked up from reference TRBV2 and TRBJ2-1, is EPEVTQTPSHQVTQMGQEVILRCVPISNHLYFYWYRQILGQKVEFLVSFYNNEISEKSEIFDDQFSVERPDGSNFTLKIRSTKLEDSAMYFCASSESLVSDNEQFFGPGTRLTVL.

This clone was seen a single time. This rearrangement joins TRBV5-1 to TRBJ1-5; D is ambiguous. This CDR3 is built from 14 residues. V lost 3 bases, J lost 4 bases, and 11 bases lay in between. In germline, CDR1 is SGHRS, CDR2 YFSETQ. DNA of the CDR3: TGCGCCAGCAGCTCAAAAACGATTAATCAGCCCCAGCATTTT. Translated: CASSSKTINQPQHF. Based on the CDR3 plus reference TRBV5-1 and TRBJ1-5, the full variable domain is KAGVTQTPRYLIKTRGQQVTLSCSPISGHRSVSWYQQTPGQGLQFLFEYFSETQRNKGNFPGRFSGRQFSNSRSEMNVSTLELGDSALYLCASSSKTINQPQHFGDGTRLSIL.

The chain joins TRBV5-6 to TRBJ2-3; the match to TRBD1 covers 9 bases. With V trimmed by 4 bases and J by 2 bases, 8 bases remained unmatched. CDR1 and CDR2 from the germline V gene are SGHDT and YYEEEE. The CDR3 is 16 amino acids. The CDR3 is CASSRTGDGDTDTQYF. CDR3 DNA: TGTGCCAGCAGCCGGACAGGGGACGGTGACACAGATACGCAGTATTTT.

V usage is TRBV28 and J usage is TRBJ1-3; the match to TRBD1 covers 9 bases. The CDR3 has 15 amino acids. Germline V gene lookup returns CDR1 MDHEN and CDR2 SYDVKM. The V and J ends lost 6 bases and 0 bases, in that order; junction bases with no gene match: 3. The CDR3 here is CASRQTGGSGNTIYF. For the CDR3, the DNA is TGTGCCAGCAGACAGACAGGGGGCTCTGGAAACACCATATATTTT.

This clone was observed once. V and J are TRBV29-1 and TRBJ2-2; D is perhaps TRBD1 (5 bases). Germline loops: CDR1 SQVTM, CDR2 ANQGSEA. The V and J ends lost 0 bases and 1 base respectively, with 15 bases between them. The CDR3 length is 17 residues. DNA of the CDR3: TGCAGCGTTGAAGATCTGGCCGGGCAGGGGAACACCGGGGAGCTGTTTTTT. Its protein product is CSVEDLAGQGNTGELFF.

The chain links TRBV6-1 to TRBJ2-7, with 7 bases lining up with TRBD1. V lost 8 bases, J lost 0 bases, and 7 bases stayed unmatched. Germline-derived CDR1 and CDR2 are MNHNS and SASEGT. The CDR3 spans 14 residues. CDR3 sequence (DNA): TGTGCCAGCGGCCCTCGGGACAGCTCCTACGAGCAGTACTTC. Amino acids: CASGPRDSSYEQYF.

A remark on this clone: Other nucleotide sequences from this sample produce the same CDR3. The J gene is TRBJ2-7, the V gene TRBV10-3, with D uncertain. The CDR3 length is 13 residues. CDR1 and CDR2 (germline): ENHRY, SYGVKD. Trimming shortened V by 3 bases and J by 3 bases, and 9 bases separated the two germline ends. CDR3 amino acids: CAISEGISYEQYF. In DNA form, the CDR3 reads TGTGCCATCAGTGAAGGGATAAGCTACGAGCAGTACTTC.

The chain is built from TRBV11-2 and TRBJ2-7; D is unclear. The CDR3 length is 14 residues. The V end lost 1 base, the J end lost 5 bases, and 12 bases lay between the germline ends. Germline assignment: CDR1 SGHAT and CDR2 FQNNGV. The CDR3 loop reads CASSLVVSLNEQYF. CDR3 nucleotide sequence: TGTGCCAGCAGCTTAGTTGTGTCCCTGAACGAGCAGTACTTC.

This clone was detected a few times. The chain has TRBV2 and TRBJ1-2; D gene ambiguous. The CDR3 consists of 14 residues. Trimming cost V 3 bases and J 8 bases, with 16 bases left between them. The germline gives CDR1 SNHLY, CDR2 FYNNEI. The DNA of the CDR3 is TGTGCCAGCAGTGAGGACGCAGCCCTACGGGGCTACACCTTC. It specifies CASSEDAALRGYTF.

This clone was seen a single time. The chain links TRBV11-2 to TRBJ1-6; D is possibly TRBD1 (5 bases). V was pared by 1 base and J by 8 bases, with 6 bases between. There are 13 residues in the CDR3. Germline V gene sequence: CDR1 SGHAT, CDR2 FQNNGV. CDR3 protein: CASSLVGDSPLHF. The CDR3 DNA is TGTGCCAGCAGCTTAGTGGGGGATTCACCCCTCCACTTT.

This clone was detected only once. The CDR3 nucleotides read TGTGCCTGGAGTCCCCGGGAGGGGGCTGGAAACACCATATATTTT. This translates into CAWSPREGAGNTIYF. The genes are TRBV30 and TRBJ1-3, with a weak D call TRBD1 (6 bases). Trimming removed 2 bases at V and 2 bases at J, with 13 bases between. Germline CDR1 is GTSNPN and CDR2 is SVGIG (reference sequence). This CDR3 has 15 amino acids.

The CDR3 DNA reads as TGTGCCAGCAGCTTAGCGGACTACGAGCAGTACTTC. Protein sequence: CASSLADYEQYF. The V gene is TRBV7-2, the J gene TRBJ2-7; unclear D gene. The germline V gene encodes CDR1 SGHTA and CDR2 FQGNSA. Deletions cut 0 bases from V and 3 bases from J, with 3 bases between. The length of the CDR3 is 12 residues.

As concerns this clone: The sample carries other DNA sequences with the same CDR3. The chain joins TRBV9 to TRBJ2-7; a possible D gene is TRBD2 (5 bases). This CDR3 has 14 amino acids. V lost 0 bases, J lost 0 bases, and 7 bases lay in between. From germline, CDR1 is SGDLS and CDR2 YYNGEE. CDR3 protein: CASSVGGSSYEQYF. The CDR3 bases are TGTGCCAGCAGCGTAGGAGGGTCCTCCTACGAGCAGTACTTC.

The V gene is TRBV7-9, the J gene TRBJ2-7, with 8 bases that match TRBD1. V was pared by 5 bases and J by 0 bases, with 3 bases of the junction left unmatched. This CDR3 is built from 14 residues. The germline CDR1 and CDR2 sequences are SEHNR and FQNEAQ (reference sequence). CDR3 nucleotide sequence: TGTGCCAGCAGCGCGGGACAGGTCTCCTACGAGCAGTACTTC. This sequence encodes CASSAGQVSYEQYF.

This clone appeared once. The rearrangement links TRBV4-3 to TRBJ2-1; 13 bases align to TRBD2. Germline values: CDR1 LGHNA, CDR2 YSLEER. The V segment lost 1 base and the J segment 5 bases; nucleotides outside the gene matches: 8. The CDR3 loop spans 18 amino acids. The CDR3 DNA reads as TGCGCCAGCAGCCAAGCTTATCTAGGACTAGCGGGAGACAATGAGCAGTTCTTC. Its translation is CASSQAYLGLAGDNEQFF.

V gene TRBV30 combines with J gene TRBJ2-7, with D maybe TRBD1 (7 bases). Per germline, CDR1 GTSNPN and CDR2 SVGIG (reference sequence). The V and J ends lost 1 base and 2 bases respectively, with 15 bases between them. There are 15 residues in the CDR3. CDR3 nucleotide sequence: TGTGCCTGGAGTGGGGAGGACAGGATAGCCTACGAGCAGTACTTC. It yields the protein CAWSGEDRIAYEQYF.

This clone occurred once. The chain employs TRBV30 and TRBJ1-6; D gene uncertain. Germline V CDR1 and CDR2: GTSNPN, SVGIG (reference sequence). The ends were cut back, 1 base at V and 6 bases at J, with 7 bases in the middle. The CDR3 has 13 amino acids. CDR3 in amino acids: CAWSDLPNSPLHF. CDR3 bases: TGTGCCTGGAGTGACCTACCTAATTCACCCCTCCACTTT.

This sequence joins TRBV21-1 and TRBJ2-7; whether TRBD2, the table's D call, matches the DNA was not checked. TRBV21-1 is tagged as a pseudogene. This CDR3 spans 17 amino acids. CDR3 in DNA: TGTGCCAGCAGCAAAGCGGGGGACTACCCAGTGCCCTACGAGCAGTACTTC. It yields the protein CASSKAGDYPVPYEQYF.

The chain couples TRBV7-9 to TRBJ2-2, with D tentatively TRBD2 (5 bases). CDR3 length: 13 amino acids. The germline gives CDR1 SEHNR, CDR2 FQNEAQ (reference sequence). V was pared by 4 bases and J by 5 bases, with 8 bases between. The CDR3 protein is CASSSLATGELFF. CDR3 bases: TGTGCCAGCAGCTCCCTAGCAACCGGGGAGCTGTTTTTT.

The chain carries TRBV7-2 and TRBJ2-1, with 8 bases that match TRBD2. V gave up 4 bases and J gave up 9 bases; unmatched junction bases: 14. The CDR3 covers 16 residues. Looked up from germline, CDR1 is SGHTA and CDR2 is FQGNSA. The CDR3 DNA follows: TGTGCCAGCAGCTCTCTCACCGTTAGCGGGGACGGTGAGCAGTTCTTC. It yields the protein CASSSLTVSGDGEQFF.

The chain combines TRBV18 with TRBJ1-2, with 7 bases matching TRBD1. The CDR3 contains 14 residues. J lost 7 bases, V lost 5 bases, and 10 bases had no gene match. Germline values: CDR1 KGHSH, CDR2 LQKENI. The CDR3 protein is CASSSGDRTGGYTF. The CDR3 bases are TGTGCCAGCTCATCTGGGGACAGAACGGGTGGCTACACCTTC.

The V call is TRBV6-5, the J call TRBJ2-6; D may be TRBD1 (5 bases). Per the germline V gene, CDR1 is MNHEY and CDR2 is SVGAGI. Between the trimmed V and J ends, which lost 2 bases and 3 bases, there was a span of 8 bases. CDR3 size: 15 residues. CDR3 DNA sequence: TGTGCCAGCAGTTACCAGGGAAGTGGGGCCAACGTCCTGACTTTC. Its protein is CASSYQGSGANVLTF.

The chain is built from TRBV4-1 and TRBJ1-1, with D perhaps matching TRBD1 (5 bases). Trimming took 0 bases from V and 5 from J, leaving 16 bases between them. From germline, CDR1 is MGHRA and CDR2 YSYEKL. This CDR3 contains 16 residues. CDR3 protein: CASSQDVPSGRTEAFF. The CDR3 coding sequence is TGCGCCAGCAGCCAAGATGTACCCTCAGGGCGGACTGAAGCTTTCTTT.

The J gene is TRBJ2-2, the V gene TRBV7-3; D is perhaps TRBD2 (5 bases). The CDR3 covers 16 residues. Germline V lookup: CDR1 SGHTA, CDR2 FQGTGA. V was trimmed by 5 bases and J by 0 bases, leaving 13 bases between them. The CDR3 DNA sequence: TGTGCCAGCAGCCACCATGAGGGCCCGAACACCGGGGAGCTGTTTTTT. This encodes CASSHHEGPNTGELFF.

The chain carries TRBV27 and TRBJ1-5; D may be TRBD1 (5 bases). V shed 10 bases and J shed 2 bases, with 15 bases lying between them. The germline gives CDR1 MNHEY, CDR2 SMNVEV (reference sequence). This CDR3 comprises 14 residues. For the CDR3, the DNA is TGTGCCATCGCGGCCGGGGGGGGCAATCAGCCCCAGCATTTT. Translated, it gives CAIAAGGGNQPQHF.

V usage is TRBV6-5 and J usage is TRBJ2-7, with D unresolved. This CDR3 has 14 amino acids. V was clipped by 0 bases and J by 2 bases, with 8 bases between them. Looked up from germline, CDR1 is MNHEY and CDR2 is SVGAGI. The CDR3: CASSYSQPAYEQYF. The CDR3 coding sequence is TGTGCCAGCAGTTACTCGCAGCCTGCCTACGAGCAGTACTTC.

The gene calls are TRBV6-5 and TRBJ2-1; D is unresolved. Germline V gives CDR1 MNHEY, CDR2 SVGAGI. The V gene lost 4 bases and the J gene lost 5 bases, with 9 bases spanning the gap. The CDR3 extends over 13 amino acids. CDR3 coding DNA: TGTGCCAGCAGTTCCGACGGCAACAATGAGCAGTTCTTC. Translation: CASSSDGNNEQFF.

This clone was detected only once. The chain couples TRBV9 to TRBJ2-3; the match to TRBD2 covers 7 bases. Trimming at V came to 1 base and at J to 4 bases, leaving 6 bases not matched to a gene. Germline lookup yields CDR1 SGDLS and CDR2 YYNGEE. The CDR3 is 15 amino acids. CDR3 residues: CASSVWGGSSDTQYF. Here the CDR3 DNA reads TGTGCCAGCAGCGTATGGGGCGGGAGTTCAGATACGCAGTATTTT.